This T cell receptor beta chain was identified in a study of cytomegalovirus exposure and HLA in healthy donors. The CDR3 has 15 amino acids. Losses at the gene ends were 0 bases for V and 3 bases for J; bases not matched to a gene: 4. Germline CDR1 SGDLS, CDR2 YYNGEE. All the people who gave samples were healthy bone marrow donors. The primer mix had 60 Vbeta and 13 Jbeta primers. Original processing notes: The count from a later analysis was 65 million to 90 million unique TCR beta chains, about 9.9 million of them shared. Libraries were prepared by immunoSEQ multiplex PCR; TCRdb keeps only in-frame clonotypes and omits some of them. The V and J calls and clone size are taken from that table; D and trimming were inferred from the DNA. The table records roughly 120,000 clones, over 70% of them present only once.

The chain recombines TRBV9 with TRBJ1-2; 8 bases are shared with TRBD1. Sequenced input: PBMCs. The TCR was taken from a woman aged 40-49 years in good health and CMV-seropositive. The CDR3 protein is CASSVGSGGDYGYTF. CDR3 in DNA: TGTGCCAGCAGCGTAGGGTCAGGGGGCGACTATGGCTACACCTTC.